What follows are 15 T cell receptor beta chains derived from one specimen sequenced in a study of T cell responses to AZD1222 COVID-19 vaccine. The table came from immunoSEQ multiplex PCR; TCRdb's copy has only in-frame clones and leaves some out. The sample has 55,000 to 80,000 clones, less than 90% seen once. Sequences were derived from peripheral blood, sampled on day 0 of AZD1222 vaccination. The receptors stem from an adult in good health.

This clone was detected once. This chain uses TRBV6-5 with TRBJ2-1; 9 bases are shared with TRBD2. This CDR3 has 15 residues. Looked up from germline, CDR1 is MNHEY and CDR2 is SVGAGI. Unmatched junction bases numbered 2, after V lost 1 base and J lost 4 bases. This chain's CDR3 is CASSYYSGSYNEQFF. DNA of the CDR3: TGTGCCAGCAGTTACTATAGCGGGAGTTACAATGAGCAGTTCTTC.

V and J are TRBV10-2 and TRBJ2-2, with D tentatively TRBD2 (5 bases). V gave up 2 bases and J gave up 5 bases, with 9 bases separating them. Germline CDR1 WSHSY, CDR2 SAAADI. This CDR3 is built from 14 residues. The CDR3 region has the DNA TGCGCCAGCAGTGAGGCGGGCCTTACCGGGGAGCTGTTTTTT. Protein sequence: CASSEAGLTGELFF.

This clone came up once. The CDR3 sequence is CASSWMQGGPMNTEAFF. In DNA, the CDR3 is TGTGCCAGCAGCTGGATGCAGGGGGGCCCCATGAACACTGAAGCTTTCTTT. The chain links TRBV11-2 to TRBJ1-1, with 7 positions matching TRBD1. The germline V gene encodes CDR1 SGHAT and CDR2 FQNNGV. Trimming at V came to 4 bases and at J to 0 bases, leaving 11 bases not matched to a gene. The CDR3 consists of 17 residues.

This clone was seen more than once but under ten times. The gene calls are TRBV10-1 and TRBJ1-3; D call uncertain. V was cut by 7 bases and J by 8 bases, with 15 bases left in between. The germline gives CDR1 WNHNN, CDR2 SYGVQD (reference sequence). The CDR3 extends over 13 amino acids. The CDR3 DNA sequence: TGCGCCAGCACCTACGGCAGCCGAGACACCATATATTTT. Translation: CASTYGSRDTIYF.

This sequence joins TRBV11-2 and TRBJ1-1; no definite D call. The length of the CDR3 is 9 residues. Trimming took 8 bases from V and 8 from J, leaving 6 bases between them. Germline V gene data show CDR1 as SGHAT and CDR2 as FQNNGV. This chain's CDR3 is CASPHEAFF. The CDR3 bases are TGTGCCAGCCCCCACGAAGCTTTCTTT. The full variable domain, rest sourced from reference TRBV11-2 and TRBJ1-1, is EAGVAQSPRYKIIEKRQSVAFWCNPISGHATLYWYQQILGQGPKLLIQFQNNGVVDDSQLPKDRFSAERLKGVDSTLKIQPAKLEDSAVYLCASPHEAFFGQGTRLTVV.

The CDR3 coding sequence is TGTGCCAGCAGCTTGGGGGGGGTTGGGAACACTGAAGCTTTCTTT. This sequence encodes CASSLGGVGNTEAFF. The V and J genes are TRBV7-2 and TRBJ1-1; TRBD1 is a possible D gene (5 bases). The V gene's germline CDR1 is SGHTA and CDR2 FQGNSA. Trimming took off 3 bases at V and 1 base at J, with 12 bases between the two ends. The CDR3 length is 15 residues.

The gene calls are TRBV7-9 and TRBJ1-5; the D gene is possibly TRBD1 (5 bases). V lost 1 base to trimming and J lost 7 bases, with 11 bases between them. Germline V gene lookup returns CDR1 SEHNR and CDR2 FQNEAQ (reference sequence). The CDR3 length is 14 residues. CDR3 in amino acids: CASSLEGRGQPQHF. For the CDR3, the DNA is TGTGCCAGCAGCTTAGAAGGGCGGGGGCAGCCCCAGCATTTT.

The chain combines TRBV9 with TRBJ1-2, with 7 positions matching TRBD1. Germline-derived CDR1 and CDR2 are SGDLS and YYNGEE. Germline trimming cut 3 bases from V and 4 bases from J; bases unmatched to any gene: 6. The CDR3 is 14 residues long. Here the CDR3 reads CASSADRTRYGYTF. DNA of the CDR3: TGTGCCAGCAGCGCGGACAGGACACGCTATGGCTACACCTTC.

The chain employs TRBV30 and TRBJ1-6; the D gene is possibly TRBD1 (5 bases). The V gene's germline CDR1 is GTSNPN and CDR2 SVGIG (reference sequence). The CDR3 spans 13 residues. V was cut by 5 bases and J by 9 bases, with 14 bases left in between. The CDR3 is CAWGQGGVSPLHF. The CDR3 DNA reads as TGTGCCTGGGGTCAGGGAGGGGTTTCACCCCTCCACTTT.

The CDR3 region is CASSLVSGREQYF. CDR3 bases: TGTGCCAGCAGCTTAGTATCCGGGAGAGAGCAGTACTTC. V is TRBV11-3 and J is TRBJ2-7; maybe TRBD2 (6 bases). The germline V and J ends were trimmed by 1 base and 7 bases, with 11 bases remaining between them. The CDR3 consists of 13 residues. Looked up from germline, CDR1 is SGHNT and CDR2 is YENEEA.

The CDR3 is CASSILTGVGETQYF. CDR3 DNA sequence: TGTGCCAGCAGCATTTTGACAGGGGTTGGGGAGACCCAGTACTTC. The V call is TRBV7-6, the J call TRBJ2-5, with 8 bases fitting TRBD1. Germline values: CDR1 SGHVS, CDR2 FNYEAQ. This CDR3 spans 15 amino acids. Germline trimming cut 5 bases from V and 5 bases from J; bases unmatched to any gene: 10. The variable domain in full, with the rest retrieved from reference TRBV7-6 and TRBJ2-5, is GAGVSQSPRYKVTKRGQDVALRCDPISGHVSLYWYRQALGQGPEFLTYFNYEAQQDKSGLPNDRFSAERPEGSISTLTIQRTEQRDSAMYRCASSILTGVGETQYFGPGTRLLVL.

The chain carries TRBV4-3 and TRBJ1-2; possible D gene TRBD1, 6 bases. The CDR3 is 14 amino acids. Trimming pared 2 bases from V and 2 bases from J, leaving 9 bases between. From germline, CDR1 is LGHNA and CDR2 YSLEER. CDR3 residues: CASSQTGANYGYTF. The CDR3 region has the DNA TGCGCCAGCAGCCAAACGGGGGCCAACTATGGCTACACCTTC.

This clone has only one observation. V and J are TRBV20-1 and TRBJ1-1; no reliable D call. The CDR3 contains 11 residues. V gave up 0 bases and J gave up 9 bases, with 8 bases separating them. Germline values: CDR1 DFQATT, CDR2 SNEGSKA (reference sequence). The CDR3 region has the DNA TGCAGTGCTAGAGAGAAGACACAAGCTTTCTTT. It translates to CSAREKTQAFF.

This clone appeared a single time. The V and J genes are TRBV30 and TRBJ2-3; tentative D call: TRBD1 (5 bases). This CDR3 has 12 residues. Deletions cut 4 bases from V and 2 bases from J, with 7 bases between. Germline V gene lookup returns CDR1 GTSNPN and CDR2 SVGIG (reference sequence). CDR3 coding DNA: TGTGCCTGGACCAGGGACACAGATACGCAGTATTTT. It translates to CAWTRDTDTQYF.

The chain uses TRBV5-8 and TRBJ1-4; 8 nucleotides align to TRBD1. The CDR3 contains 15 residues. The trim removed 6 bases at V and 8 bases at J, leaving 12 bases unmatched. CDR1 is SGHTS and CDR2 is YDEGEE in the germline V gene. The CDR3 loop is CASNTARGLGEKLFF. The CDR3 DNA follows: TGTGCCAGCAACACGGCCAGGGGGCTTGGAGAAAAACTGTTTTTT.